These T cell receptor beta chains were read from a single sample in a study of blood T cells in healthy people across ages. TCRdb fed the 5' RACE reads into MiXCR, producing one record per CDR3 protein. The sample records almost 800,000 distinct CDR3 sequences, 58% being singletons. The source material was blood. These receptors all come from a man aged 25 to 40 in good health. Each CDR3 is given with its conserved first and last residue.

CDR3 protein: CASSCVDEQYF
J gene: TRBJ2-7
V gene: TRBV6-6

CDR3 protein: CASRTNCGYTF
J gene: TRBJ1-2
V gene: TRBV27

CDR3 protein: CSARRELTYNEQYF
J gene: .
V gene: TRBV20-1

CDR3 protein: CASSEYGKQYF
J gene: TRBJ2-7
V gene: TRBV25-1

CDR3 protein: CASSLLPQDTQYF
J gene: TRBJ2-3
V gene: TRBV11-2

CDR3 protein: CASSWTENTEAFF
J gene: TRBJ1-1
V gene: TRBV27

CDR3 protein: CSAREGPQRDTQYF
J gene: TRBJ2-3
V gene: TRBV20-1

CDR3 protein: CASSQDDPFSYNSPLHF
J gene: TRBJ1-6
V gene: TRBV3-1

CDR3 protein: CASSPTRDRGRRSYTF
J gene: TRBJ1-2
V gene: TRBV5-6

CDR3 protein: CASSPRTRGGNIQYF
J gene: .
V gene: TRBV28

CDR3 protein: CASSLSRGRSDTQYF
J gene: TRBJ2-3
V gene: TRBV7-2

CDR3 protein: CSARRRHDNQPQHF
J gene: TRBJ1-5
V gene: TRBV20-1

CDR3 protein: CASSDPTDLSGANVLTF
J gene: TRBJ2-6
V gene: TRBV25-1

CDR3 protein: CSVDKGSGEQYF
J gene: TRBJ2-7
V gene: TRBV29-1

CDR3 protein: CACSLNQGLQYF
J gene: TRBJ2-3
V gene: TRBV7-2

CDR3 protein: CSVDGGRYYEQYF
J gene: TRBJ2-7
V gene: TRBV29-1

CDR3 protein: CASRLGGIGNEAFF
J gene: TRBJ1-1
V gene: TRBV14

CDR3 protein: CASSLDGRFVGKLFF
J gene: TRBJ1-4
V gene: TRBV7-9

CDR3 protein: CSAPDGSTDTQYF
J gene: TRBJ2-3
V gene: TRBV20-1

CDR3 protein: CASSSHGGNEQFF
J gene: .
V gene: TRBV7-2

CDR3 protein: CASSFQLAGGETQYF
J gene: TRBJ2-5
V gene: TRBV11-1

CDR3 protein: CASSPDRGQPEAFF
J gene: TRBJ1-1
V gene: TRBV18

CDR3 protein: CASSRQGANQPQHF
J gene: TRBJ1-5
V gene: TRBV7-2

CDR3 protein: CASSSEGSYGYTF
J gene: TRBJ1-2
V gene: TRBV7-2

CDR3 protein: CASSHEGQIYEQYF
J gene: .
V gene: TRBV28

CDR3 protein: CASSQDMIRAGRGNEQFF
J gene: TRBJ2-1
V gene: TRBV4-3

CDR3 protein: CASSLYGPGTSTYNEQFF
J gene: TRBJ2-1
V gene: TRBV5-1

CDR3 protein: CASSHTDRDEKLFF
J gene: TRBJ1-4
V gene: TRBV4-1

CDR3 protein: CASSYSKGSGYTF
J gene: TRBJ1-2
V gene: TRBV6-5

CDR3 protein: CSAPPGPIYEQYF
J gene: TRBJ2-7
V gene: TRBV20-1

CDR3 protein: CASSFMGSTYEQYF
J gene: TRBJ2-7
V gene: TRBV28

CDR3 protein: CASSYQRNTEAFF
J gene: TRBJ1-1
V gene: TRBV6-5

CDR3 protein: CASSISTGDYGYTF
J gene: TRBJ1-2
V gene: TRBV7-2

CDR3 protein: CASSYRSGAEEKLFF
J gene: TRBJ1-4
V gene: TRBV6-2/TRBV6-3

CDR3 protein: CASSLGQTDTQYF
J gene: TRBJ2-3
V gene: TRBV5-1

CDR3 protein: CASSLGSGGPGGYTF
J gene: TRBJ1-2
V gene: TRBV5-6

CDR3 protein: CATSATEETQYF
J gene: TRBJ2-5
V gene: TRBV24-1

CDR3 protein: CASSLNVGQANNEQFF
J gene: TRBJ2-1
V gene: TRBV7-7

CDR3 protein: CASSLSSGSRTDTQYF
J gene: TRBJ2-3
V gene: TRBV7-6

CDR3 protein: CASTGIDIRQAYGYTF
J gene: TRBJ1-2
V gene: TRBV11-2

CDR3 protein: CATSTNAARANVLTF
J gene: TRBJ2-6
V gene: TRBV15

CDR3 protein: CASSQGVLDEQYF
J gene: .
V gene: TRBV7-2

CDR3 protein: CASSLGIGNQPQHF
J gene: TRBJ1-5
V gene: TRBV7-8

CDR3 protein: CASTGRGRLSEKLFF
J gene: TRBJ1-4
V gene: TRBV2

CDR3 protein: CASSFTGGGRGAFF
J gene: TRBJ1-1
V gene: TRBV11-2

CDR3 protein: CASSAAGTSGRWYF
J gene: TRBJ2-3
V gene: TRBV7-2

CDR3 protein: CASSQESPSRVGRSSYNEQFF
J gene: TRBJ2-1
V gene: TRBV3-1

CDR3 protein: CASRGDSNTDTQYF
J gene: TRBJ2-3
V gene: TRBV2

CDR3 protein: CASSQRSGQETQYF
J gene: TRBJ2-5
V gene: TRBV4-3

CDR3 protein: CATSDPEGNEQFF
J gene: TRBJ2-1
V gene: TRBV24-1

CDR3 protein: CASSPWTSGRLGETQYF
J gene: TRBJ2-5
V gene: TRBV7-7

CDR3 protein: CASSWGIAGEATDTQYF
J gene: TRBJ2-3
V gene: TRBV7-2

CDR3 protein: CASSQVVVAGAGELFF
J gene: TRBJ2-2
V gene: TRBV4-2

CDR3 protein: CASSLDRSDLIYEQYF
J gene: .
V gene: TRBV7-2

CDR3 protein: CASSLSRTRSSYEQYF
J gene: TRBJ2-7
V gene: TRBV27

CDR3 protein: CASSQDRIGTSGPQAQYF
J gene: TRBJ2-5
V gene: TRBV4-3

CDR3 protein: CASRPGTRGYEQYF
J gene: TRBJ2-7
V gene: TRBV27

CDR3 protein: CSAATLGQGNQPQHF
J gene: TRBJ1-5
V gene: TRBV20-1

CDR3 protein: CSAPSGITDTQYF
J gene: TRBJ2-3
V gene: TRBV20-1

CDR3 protein: CASSQETGSTQETQYF
J gene: TRBJ2-5
V gene: TRBV4-3